The clone carrying this T cell receptor beta chain was observed many times. Antigen: not known. The data belong to a study of human T cells and chemical hapten exposure. Study results and limitations: DPC sensitization left the count of TCRs above 1 in 1000 unchanged.

Blood, whole and unfractionated, served as the source for total RNA extraction. The CDR3 length is 16 residues. Trimming took 3 bases from V and 1 from J, leaving 14 bases between them. CDR1 is SGHKS and CDR2 is YYEKEE in the germline V gene (reference sequence). The library attached unique molecular identifiers to individual cDNA molecules. TCRdb passed the 5' RACE reads through MiXCR, listing each CDR3 protein once. The table has some 150,000 distinct CDR3 sequences, over 3.5% seen once. The TCR originated in a female donor in good health. This chain joins TRBV5-5 and TRBJ2-1; no firm D call. The DNA of the CDR3 is TGTGCCAGCAGCTACAACCCCAGACGGTCCTACAATGAGCAGTTCTTC. Translation gives CASSYNPRRSYNEQFF.